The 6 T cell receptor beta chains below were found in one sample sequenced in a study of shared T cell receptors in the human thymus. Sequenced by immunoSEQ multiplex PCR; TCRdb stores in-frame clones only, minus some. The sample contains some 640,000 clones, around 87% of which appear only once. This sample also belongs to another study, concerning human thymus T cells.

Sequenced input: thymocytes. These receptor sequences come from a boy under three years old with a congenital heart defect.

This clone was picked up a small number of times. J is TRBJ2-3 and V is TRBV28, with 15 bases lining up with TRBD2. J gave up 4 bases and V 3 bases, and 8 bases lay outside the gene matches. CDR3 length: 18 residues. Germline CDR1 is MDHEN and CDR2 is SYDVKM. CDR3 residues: CASSLIGLAGGLSDTQYF. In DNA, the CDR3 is TGTGCCAGCAGTTTGATAGGACTAGCGGGAGGGTTGTCAGATACGCAGTATTTT.

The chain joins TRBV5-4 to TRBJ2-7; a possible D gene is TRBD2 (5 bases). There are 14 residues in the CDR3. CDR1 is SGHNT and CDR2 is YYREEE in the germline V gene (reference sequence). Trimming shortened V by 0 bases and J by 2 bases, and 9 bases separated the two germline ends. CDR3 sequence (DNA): TGTGCCAGCAGCTTGGCGCGGGCCCCCTACGAGCAGTACTTC. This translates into CASSLARAPYEQYF.

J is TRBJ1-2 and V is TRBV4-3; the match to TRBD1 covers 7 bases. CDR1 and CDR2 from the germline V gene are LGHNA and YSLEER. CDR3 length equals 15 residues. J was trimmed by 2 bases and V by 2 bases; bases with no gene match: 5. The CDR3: CASSQLVQGNYGYTF. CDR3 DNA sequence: TGCGCCAGCAGCCAATTAGTACAGGGGAACTATGGCTACACCTTC.

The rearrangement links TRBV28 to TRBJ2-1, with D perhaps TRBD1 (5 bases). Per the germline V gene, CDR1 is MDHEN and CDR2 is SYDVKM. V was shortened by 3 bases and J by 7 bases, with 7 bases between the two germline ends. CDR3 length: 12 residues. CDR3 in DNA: TGTGCCAGCAGTTTCAGGGCAAATGAGCAGTTCTTC. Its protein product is CASSFRANEQFF.

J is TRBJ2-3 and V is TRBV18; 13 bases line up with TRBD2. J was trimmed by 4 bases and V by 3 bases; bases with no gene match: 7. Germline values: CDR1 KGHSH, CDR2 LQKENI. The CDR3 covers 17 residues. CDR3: CASSPQTSGGRPDTQYF. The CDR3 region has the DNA TGTGCCAGCTCACCGCAGACTAGCGGGGGGAGGCCAGATACGCAGTATTTT.

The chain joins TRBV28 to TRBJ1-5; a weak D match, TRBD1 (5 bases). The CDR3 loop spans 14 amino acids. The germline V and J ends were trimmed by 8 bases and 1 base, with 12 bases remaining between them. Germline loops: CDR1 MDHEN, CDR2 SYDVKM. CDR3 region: CASQLGPSNQPQHF. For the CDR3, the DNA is TGTGCCAGCCAGTTGGGGCCGAGCAATCAGCCCCAGCATTTT.